These T cell receptor beta chains were read from a single sample in a study of blood T cell repertoires in COVID-19. Sequenced by immunoSEQ multiplex PCR; TCRdb stores in-frame clones only, minus some. The table lists roughly 150,000 clones, more than 75% of them singletons. The source material was peripheral blood. All receptors derive from a woman in her sixties or seventies with COVID-19, enrolled during active disease. The CDR3 runs from the conserved cysteine through the conserved F or W. A D gene is named only where the DNA matches it firmly. Clone size is stated in some rows and not others, as once, few, many or a class when expanded.

TRBV11-3	TRBD1	TRBJ2-1	-	CASSAETGGRNEQFF	TGTGCCAGCAGCGCGGAGACAGGGGGAAGGAATGAGCAGTTCTTC
TRBV28	TRBD2	TRBJ2-1	-	CASSFPSAGGPFSSYNEQFF	TGTGCCAGCAGTTTCCCGTCAGCGGGGGGTCCTTTTAGCTCCTACAATGAGCAGTTCTTC
TRBV5-8	-	TRBJ1-2	-	CASSAGDTRALTF	TGTGCCAGCAGCGCCGGGGACACTCGGGCCCTAACCTTC
TRBV28	-	TRBJ1-1	-	CASSLGGVGVTEAFF	TGTGCCAGCAGTTTAGGAGGGGTTGGGGTCACTGAAGCTTTCTTT
TRBV21-1	-	TRBJ2-7	once	CASSKEKIAGGFIHEQYF	TGTGCCAGCAGCAAAGAAAAGATAGCGGGGGGCTTCATCCACGAGCAGTACTTC
TRBV2	TRBD1	TRBJ2-5	-	CASAWDSQETQYF	TGTGCCAGCGCGTGGGACAGCCAAGAGACCCAGTACTTC
TRBV19	TRBD1	TRBJ1-3	-	CASRDRVRGNTIYF	TGTGCCAGTAGAGACAGGGTGAGAGGAAACACCATATATTTT
TRBV19	TRBD1	TRBJ1-2	-	CASSLVGHRGGNNYGYTF	TGTGCCAGTAGTTTGGTCGGGCACAGGGGAGGTAACAACTATGGCTACACCTTC
TRBV28	TRBD1	TRBJ2-7	-	CASSLPGQGYEQYF	TGTGCCAGCAGTCTACCGGGACAGGGCTACGAGCAGTACTTC
TRBV11-1	-	TRBJ1-3	few	CASSFPEGVHGNTIYF	TGTGCCAGCAGCTTCCCAGAGGGGGTTCATGGAAACACCATATATTTT
TRBV19	TRBD1	TRBJ1-5	-	CASSWTGDRQPQHF	TGTGCCAGTAGTTGGACAGGGGACCGTCAGCCCCAGCATTTT
TRBV5-6	TRBD1	TRBJ1-4	-	CASSRTGGASSEKLFF	TGTGCCAGCAGCAGGACAGGGGGCGCGTCTAGTGAAAAACTGTTTTTT
TRBV28	TRBD1	TRBJ1-2	-	CASSKTGMSFYGYTF	TGTGCCAGCAGTAAGACAGGGATGTCCTTCTATGGCTACACCTTC
TRBV7-9	-	TRBJ1-3	-	CASSFRVSGNTIYF	TGTGCCAGCAGCTTCAGGGTATCTGGAAACACCATATATTTT
TRBV5-4	TRBD2	TRBJ2-3	-	CASSLGRWERGIPSTDTQYF	TGTGCCAGCAGCTTGGGGAGGTGGGAGCGGGGGATACCTAGCACAGATACGCAGTATTTT
TRBV5-4	-	TRBJ2-3	-	CASSLELKGDTQYF	TGTGCCAGCAGCTTGGAACTAAAGGGGGATACGCAGTATTTT
TRBV9	TRBD2	TRBJ2-1	-	CASSVGQRGASRLSYNEQFF	TGTGCCAGCAGCGTAGGGCAGCGGGGGGCCTCTAGGCTCTCCTACAATGAGCAGTTCTTC
TRBV7-2	-	TRBJ1-2	-	CASSLPQGGYTF	TGTGCCAGCAGTCTGCCGCAGGGTGGCTACACCTTC
TRBV3-1/TRBV3-2	-	TRBJ2-7	-	CASSQKSPRGASYEQYF	TGTGCCAGCAGCCAAAAGTCCCCCCGGGGGGCCTCCTACGAGCAGTACTTC
TRBV18	-	TRBJ2-7	-	CASSPTSDYEQYF	TGTGCCAGCTCACCCACTAGTGACTACGAGCAGTACTTC
TRBV5-4	-	TRBJ2-7	-	CASSPGGGALREQYF	TGTGCCAGCAGCCCTGGCGGGGGCGCTTTACGCGAGCAGTACTTC
TRBV7-7	TRBD2	TRBJ2-5	-	CASSLVGGAGETPYF	TGTGCTAGCAGCTTAGTCGGGGGGGCTGGAGAGACCCCGTACTTC
TRBV20-1	-	TRBJ2-7	-	CSASIRGQISEQYF	TGCAGTGCTAGTATACGAGGACAGATCAGCGAGCAGTACTTC
TRBV4-1	TRBD1	TRBJ2-5	-	CASSQTPTGQETQYF	TGCGCCAGCAGCCAAACCCCGACAGGGCAAGAGACCCAGTACTTC
TRBV6-5	TRBD2	TRBJ2-1	-	CASSYPGLAQFF	TGTGCCAGCAGTTACCCCGGACTAGCACAATTCTTC
TRBV4-1	-	TRBJ1-5	-	CASSQDRGGSQPQHF	TGCGCCAGCAGCCAAGATCGGGGGGGCAGTCAGCCCCAGCATTTT
TRBV7-9	TRBD2	TRBJ2-2	-	CASSLGLAVELEGELFF	TGTGCCAGCAGCTTGGGACTAGCGGTGGAACTAGAGGGGGAGCTGTTTTTT
TRBV18	-	TRBJ1-2	-	CASSPVRGEYYGYTF	TGTGCCAGCTCACCGGTGCGGGGGGAGTACTATGGCTACACCTTC
TRBV10-3	TRBD2	TRBJ2-1	-	CAISRTSSGGPSEQFF	TGTGCCATCAGCCGCACGAGTAGCGGGGGGCCTAGTGAGCAGTTCTTC
TRBV3-1/TRBV3-2	TRBD2	TRBJ2-5	-	CASSPGRTSSQETQYF	TGTGCCAGCAGCCCTGGCCGGACTAGCTCACAAGAGACCCAGTACTTC
TRBV18	TRBD1	TRBJ1-1	few	CASSPRVGQGTEAFF	TGTGCCAGCTCACCCCGCGTCGGACAGGGCACTGAAGCTTTCTTT
TRBV15	TRBD2	TRBJ2-3	-	CATSRDSWAGGPDTQYF	TGTGCCACCAGCAGAGATTCATGGGCGGGGGGGCCAGATACGCAGTATTTT
TRBV6-4	-	TRBJ1-1	-	CASSDTSRGTEAFF	TGTGCCAGCAGTGACACGAGCAGGGGCACTGAAGCTTTCTTT
TRBV6-5	TRBD1	TRBJ1-4	few	CASSLDRGSPEKLFF	TGTGCCAGCAGCCTCGACAGGGGTTCCCCCGAAAAACTGTTTTTT
TRBV3-1/TRBV3-2	TRBD1	TRBJ1-2	few	CASSRDRGLVGYGYTF	TGTGCCAGCAGCCGGGACAGGGGGCTAGTGGGCTATGGCTACACCTTC
TRBV6-4	-	TRBJ1-2	-	CASSAEGISGGYTF	TGTGCCAGCAGTGCCGAGGGAATTTCAGGAGGCTACACCTTC
TRBV5-4	TRBD1	TRBJ2-4	few	CASSGGQGASQSIQYF	TGTGCCAGCAGCGGGGGACAGGGGGCTTCACAAAGCATTCAGTACTTC
TRBV9	-	TRBJ1-2	-	CASSVDTSHYGYTF	TGTGCCAGCAGCGTAGATACTTCGCACTATGGCTACACCTTC
TRBV28	-	TRBJ1-1	-	CASSPNRLPMNTEAFF	TGTGCCAGCAGCCCAAACCGCCTACCCATGAACACTGAAGCTTTCTTT
TRBV5-5	-	TRBJ1-5	-	CASSLGGPNQPQHF	TGTGCCAGCAGCTTGGGGGGGCCCAATCAGCCCCAGCATTTT
TRBV5-5	-	TRBJ1-3	-	CASSLPPPGQWTGNTIYF	TGTGCCAGCAGCCTCCCTCCCCCCGGACAGTGGACGGGAAACACCATATATTTT
TRBV20-1	-	TRBJ1-2	-	CSARPRDYTF	TGCAGTGCTCGCCCCAGGGACTACACCTTC
TRBV11-3	-	TRBJ2-2	-	CASSLGPPNTGELFF	TGTGCCAGCAGCTTAGGGCCGCCGAACACCGGGGAGCTGTTTTTT
TRBV24-1	-	TRBJ2-7	once	CATSDSQYGSSYEQYF	TGTGCCACCAGTGATTCCCAATATGGGAGCTCCTACGAGCAGTACTTC
TRBV2	-	TRBJ1-2	-	CASRGSSNYGYTF	TGTGCCAGCAGGGGCAGTAGTAACTATGGCTACACCTTC
TRBV12-3/TRBV12-4	-	TRBJ1-2	-	CASRLRGTESTF	TGTGCCAGCAGGCTCCGGGGGACTGAGAGCACCTTC
TRBV7-9	-	TRBJ2-3	-	CASSLGREWTDTQYF	TGTGCCAGCAGCTTAGGAAGGGAGTGGACAGATACGCAGTATTTT